These T cell receptor beta chains were read from a single sample in a study of blood T cells in healthy people across ages. From the 5' RACE reads, TCRdb called clonotypes with MiXCR, one entry per CDR3 protein. The table lists 1.5 million to 2 million distinct CDR3 sequences, roughly 27% of them singletons. Material: blood. Receptor source: a woman in her thirties in good health. Both conserved end residues are part of each CDR3. The D gene is left open where the match is weak. Size is stated for part of the rows, as once, few or many counts, or as a class when the clone is expanded.

V	J	size	D	CDR3	DNA
TRBV30	TRBJ2-3	.	.	CAWSRDTQYF	TGTGCCTGGTCCAGGGATACGCAGTATTTT
TRBV20-1	TRBJ2-3	.	TRBD2	CSARGPGLEGDTQYF	TGCAGTGCTAGGGGACCGGGACTAGAGGGGGATACGCAGTATTTT
TRBV7-2	TRBJ2-7	many	.	CASSFLPRDNEQYF	TGTGCCAGCAGCTTCCTCCCCAGGGATAACGAGCAGTACTTC
TRBV20-1	TRBJ2-1	.	.	CGARGGVTSYNEQFF	TGCGGTGCTAGGGGGGGGGTGACTAGCTACAATGAGCAGTTCTTC
TRBV7-2	TRBJ1-5	.	.	CASSLFPGRGNQPQHF	TGTGCCAGCAGCTTATTCCCAGGCCGGGGGAATCAGCCCCAGCATTTT
TRBV30	TRBJ2-7	.	TRBD2	CAWRASGSVSNEQYF	TGTGCCTGGAGAGCCAGCGGGAGCGTATCAAACGAGCAGTACTTC
TRBV11-2	TRBJ2-1	.	TRBD2	CASSGNSGGSSYNEQFF	TGTGCCAGCAGCGGAAATAGCGGGGGGAGCTCCTACAATGAGCAGTTCTTC
TRBV5-8	TRBJ1-4	.	.	CASSLNGAGATNEKLFF	TGTGCCAGCAGCTTGAATGGAGCCGGAGCAACTAATGAAAAACTGTTTTTT
TRBV5-1	TRBJ2-5	many	.	CASSLPLQGSPQETQYF	TGCGCCAGCAGCTTGCCCCTGCAGGGGAGCCCCCAAGAGACCCAGTACTTC
TRBV28	TRBJ1-1	few	TRBD1	CASSPQSRAGGSGDTEAFF	TGTGCCAGCAGTCCACAAAGCCGGGCAGGGGGCTCAGGGGACACTGAAGCTTTCTTT
TRBV12-3/TRBV12-4	TRBJ2-7	.	TRBD1	CASMVLGGPYNEQYF	TGTGCCAGCATGGTTTTAGGGGGCCCCTACAATGAGCAGTACTTC
TRBV6-5	TRBJ2-3	many	.	CASSSVNTQYF	TGTGCCAGCAGTTCAGTAAATACGCAGTATTTT
TRBV4-2	TRBJ2-1	.	.	CASSQEVADLQNEQFF	TGTGCCAGCAGCCAAGAAGTAGCGGACCTACAAAATGAGCAGTTCTTC
TRBV28	TRBJ2-3	few	TRBD1	CASYRGLADTQYF	TGTGCCAGTTACAGGGGGTTGGCAGATACGCAGTATTTT
TRBV2	TRBJ2-3	many	TRBD2	CASSGGLAGSTDTQYF	TGTGCCAGCAGTGGGGGACTAGCGGGTAGCACAGATACGCAGTATTTT
TRBV7-9	TRBJ2-1	.	TRBD1	CASGAQGNEQFF	TGTGCCAGCGGTGCACAGGGGAACGAGCAGTTCTTC
TRBV7-9	TRBJ2-7	.	.	CASSQREVHYEQYF	TGTGCCAGCAGCCAGAGGGAGGTACACTACGAGCAGTACTTC
TRBV6-1	TRBJ1-1	few	.	CASFQGVGAWAFF	TGTGCCAGCTTTCAGGGCGTTGGCGCGTGGGCTTTCTTT
TRBV5-6	TRBJ2-4	.	TRBD2	CASSKRALAGVENIQYF	TGTGCCAGCAGCAAAAGGGCACTAGCGGGAGTTGAAAACATTCAGTACTTC
TRBV15	TRBJ2-1	.	TRBD1	CATSRGGTGTNEQFF	TGTGCCACCAGCAGGGGCGGGACAGGGACCAATGAGCAGTTCTTC
TRBV5-1	TRBJ1-1	.	.	CASSLRSGGEMSTEAFF	TGCGCCAGCAGCTTGCGGTCGGGGGGTGAAATGAGCACTGAAGCTTTCTTT
TRBV5-1	TRBJ2-1	.	TRBD2	CASSPPGLAVLSYNEQFF	TGCGCCAGCAGCCCACCGGGACTAGCGGTCCTCTCCTACAATGAGCAGTTCTTC
TRBV4-2	TRBJ2-1	.	TRBD1	CASSQDEAGGSDEQFF	TGTGCCAGCAGCCAAGATGAGGCAGGGGGCTCGGATGAGCAGTTCTTC
TRBV3-1	TRBJ1-5	.	.	CASSPDNNQPQHF	TGTGCCAGCAGCCCGGACAACAATCAGCCCCAGCATTTT
TRBV7-2	TRBJ2-5	many	TRBD2	CASSSTSGATQYF	TGTGCCAGCAGCTCCACTAGCGGGGCGACCCAGTACTTC
TRBV20-1	TRBJ2-1	few	.	CSSYGLSSYNEQFF	TGCAGTTCCTACGGACTCAGCTCCTACAATGAGCAGTTCTTC
TRBV12-3/TRBV12-4	TRBJ1-4	.	.	CASSQLATNEKLFF	TGTGCCAGCAGTCAACTTGCAACTAATGAAAAACTGTTTTTT
TRBV20-1	TRBJ2-7	once	.	CSARDQGGKYF	TGCAGTGCTAGAGATCAGGGCGGAAAGTACTTC
TRBV5-1	TRBJ1-4	.	.	CASSLASLARGMEKLFF	TGCGCCAGCAGCTTGGCCTCCCTGGCGCGCGGGATGGAAAAACTGTTTTTT
TRBV5-1	TRBJ2-7	.	.	CASSAKAYEQYF	TGCGCCAGCAGCGCGAAGGCCTACGAGCAGTACTTC
TRBV6-6	TRBJ2-3	.	.	CAGSSLGAKATDTQYF	TGTGCCGGCAGCTCCCTGGGGGCAAAGGCCACAGATACGCAGTATTTT
TRBV5-1	TRBJ2-1	few	TRBD2	CASSLWTSGVSYNEQFF	TGCGCCAGCAGCCTCTGGACTAGCGGGGTGTCCTACAATGAGCAGTTCTTC
TRBV19	TRBJ2-6	few	.	CASTEDSGANVLTF	TGTGCCAGTACCGAGGACTCTGGGGCCAACGTCCTGACTTTC
TRBV27	TRBJ2-2	once	.	CASSGLGPGELFF	TGTGCCAGCAGTGGGTTGGGCCCCGGGGAGCTGTTTTTT
TRBV10-1	TRBJ2-1	many	.	CASSEFPPTGTLYNEQFF	TGCGCCAGCAGTGAGTTCCCACCAACTGGGACCCTATACAATGAGCAGTTCTTC
TRBV6-5	TRBJ2-2	once	TRBD2	CASSYLGTSGNTGELFF	TGTGCCAGCAGTTACCTGGGGACTAGCGGAAACACCGGGGAGCTGTTTTTT
TRBV20-1	TRBJ1-5	.	TRBD1	CSASTRTGFGRPQHF	TGCAGTGCTAGCACTCGGACAGGGTTCGGTCGGCCCCAGCATTTT
TRBV2	TRBJ2-5	few	.	CASHIAIQETQYF	TGTGCCAGCCATATAGCGATACAAGAGACCCAGTACTTC
TRBV5-5	TRBJ2-1	.	TRBD1	CASSAGTGLLWFPDNEQFF	TGTGCCAGCAGCGCCGGGACAGGGTTGTTGTGGTTCCCCGACAATGAGCAGTTCTTC
TRBV2	TRBJ1-6	once	.	CASSEALRRGSPLHF	TGTGCCAGCAGTGAAGCGCTTCGGAGAGGGTCACCCCTCCACTTT
TRBV6-1	TRBJ1-5	few	.	CASGRSGDTNQPQHF	TGTGCCAGCGGGAGAAGTGGGGACACCAATCAGCCCCAGCATTTT
TRBV12-3/TRBV12-4	TRBJ1-2	.	.	CASSLWSENYGYTF	TGTGCCAGCAGTTTATGGTCAGAAAACTATGGCTACACCTTC
TRBV2	TRBJ2-1	.	TRBD1	CASTRQGINEQFF	TGTGCCAGCACCAGACAGGGGATCAATGAGCAGTTCTTC
TRBV28	TRBJ2-7	many	.	CASSPLSESYEQYF	TGTGCCAGCAGTCCTCTGTCAGAATCCTACGAGCAGTACTTC
TRBV7-2	TRBJ2-6	many	.	CASSTKRSGANVLTF	TGTGCCAGCAGCACGAAGAGGTCGGGGGCCAACGTCCTGACTTTC
TRBV7-9	TRBJ2-1	many	.	CASSQVRSYNEQFF	TGTGCCAGCAGCCAAGTTCGGAGCTACAATGAGCAGTTCTTC
TRBV6-6	TRBJ2-2	.	TRBD2	CASRSTSGRGDTGELFF	TGTGCCAGCAGGTCGACTAGCGGGAGGGGGGATACCGGGGAGCTGTTTTTT
TRBV14	TRBJ2-3	.	.	CASSPRTTLNTQYF	TGTGCCAGCAGCCCTCGGACTACCCTAAATACGCAGTATTTT
TRBV12-3/TRBV12-4	TRBJ1-6	few	.	CASSSRTGGAGSPLHF	TGTGCCAGCAGTTCACGAACCGGGGGAGCGGGCTCACCCCTCCACTTT
TRBV12-3/TRBV12-4	TRBJ2-2	few	TRBD1	CASQQGAGELFF	TGTGCCAGCCAACAGGGGGCCGGGGAGCTGTTTTTT
TRBV5-5	TRBJ1-4	.	TRBD1	CASSGSGEVQGDEKLFF	TGTGCCAGCAGCGGCTCGGGGGAGGTCCAGGGGGATGAAAAACTGTTTTTT
TRBV20-1	TRBJ1-5	.	.	CSVREQRNQPQHF	TGCAGTGTGAGGGAGCAGAGGAATCAGCCCCAGCATTTT
TRBV18	TRBJ2-5	.	.	CASAPGGLLETQYF	TGTGCCAGCGCACCCGGGGGACTGCTAGAGACCCAGTACTTC
TRBV6-5	TRBJ2-7	many	TRBD1	CASSWTGREQYF	TGTGCCAGCAGTTGGACAGGGCGCGAGCAGTACTTC
TRBV7-2	TRBJ2-7	many	.	CASSLQEGSYEQYF	TGTGCCAGCAGCTTACAGGAGGGCTCCTACGAGCAGTACTTC
TRBV27	TRBJ1-6	.	.	CASSFGGKRNSPLHF	TGTGCCAGCAGTTTTGGGGGGAAGAGGAATTCACCCCTCCACTTT
TRBV7-6	TRBJ2-7	.	TRBD2	CASSLDPSGGPSSYEQYF	TGTGCCAGCAGCTTAGACCCTAGCGGGGGCCCGAGCTCCTACGAGCAGTACTTC
TRBV6-6	TRBJ1-5	.	.	CATGELPQHF	TGTGCCACAGGGGAACTGCCCCAGCATTTT